This T cell receptor beta chain was retrieved from a study of early T cells in non-severe SARS-CoV-2 infection. About the study: Sequencing of bulk RNA from unsorted whole blood was done, without chain pairing. Study results and caveats: Matching with VDJdb favored anti-spike CD8 responses (missing private and CD4 specificities).

TCRdb independently ran MiXCR on the 5' RACE reads; one entry per CDR3 protein. The data show approximately 27,000 distinct CDR3 sequences, about 4.2% seen once. The V end was cut by 3 bases, the J end by 3 bases, with 17 bases between. CDR1 SQVTM and CDR2 ANQGSEA come from the germline V gene. CDR3 size: 16 residues. This clonotype was seen at least ten times. Its antigen is unidentified. V is TRBV29-1 and J is TRBJ2-2; the D gene is possibly TRBD2 (6 bases). The sample consisted of whole blood. This receptor was identified in an adult who was a healthcare worker with PCR-confirmed SARS-CoV-2 infection or an uninfected control (not recorded which). The CDR3 reads CSVDGPEGPHTGELFF. The CDR3, as DNA: TGCAGCGTTGACGGACCGGAGGGCCCTCACACCGGGGAGCTGTTTTTT.